This TCR beta chain appears in the sequencing data of a study of T cells in Graves' hyperthyroidism and ophthalmopathy. The cohort's ophthalmopathy patients, a group with duration under 3 months, had a Clinical Activity Score of at least 3 and a NOSPECS grade of at least 4. The study's findings and limits: Patients with ophthalmopathy were separated from those with stable hyperthyroidism by a 13 V-J model. Most clonotypes expanded in thyroid above 0.001 were likewise present in blood.

TCR beta CDR3 regions were amplified from RNA transcripts. First-round RT-PCR of the TCR CDR3 relied on the HTBI primer set. MiXCR, run by TCRdb on the multiplex PCR reads, gives a single entry per CDR3 protein. The repertoire holds hundreds of thousands of distinct CDR3 sequences, roughly a quarter seen once, with approximately 10% in the top ten. V shed 4 bases and J shed 3 bases, with 9 bases lying between them. The CDR3 spans 13 residues. This clonotype was found once. The target antigen is unknown. The chain recombines TRBV12-3 or TRBV12-4 with TRBJ1-2, with D uncertain. The receptor's source is a woman in her 30s with Graves' ophthalmopathy. Sequenced input: blood. The CDR3, as DNA: TGTGCCAGCAGTTCGCAGATGGACTATGGCTACACCTTC. As protein: CASSSQMDYGYTF.